A selection of T cell receptor beta chains follows, all from one sample in a study of beta chain features in type 1 diabetes. Sequenced by immunoSEQ multiplex PCR; TCRdb stores in-frame clones only, minus some. The table records about 640,000 clones, around 12% of them present only once. The source material was naive CD4+ T cells from blood. All receptors come from a young man with type 1 diabetes. Both conserved end residues are part of each CDR3. The D gene is left open where the match is weak. Some rows have no size entry. The others give once, few or many, or a class for an expanded clone.

size	V	length	D	J	DNA	CDR3
NA	TRBV18	16	NA	TRBJ1-6	TGTGCCAGCTCACCAGACCCACTGGGCGGAAATTCACCCCTCCACTTT	CASSPDPLGGNSPLHF
few	TRBV7-3	15	TRBD2	TRBJ2-2	TGTGCCAGCAGCTTAGGGACTATGAACACCGGGGAGCTGTTTTTT	CASSLGTMNTGELFF
NA	TRBV9	14	NA	TRBJ1-4	TGTGCCAGCAGCGTAGACCCTCAGGGGGAAAAACTGTTTTTT	CASSVDPQGEKLFF
NA	TRBV5-6	12	NA	TRBJ2-3	TGTGCCAGCAGCTTGGCGACAGATACGCAGTATTTT	CASSLATDTQYF
NA	TRBV27	15	NA	TRBJ1-1	TGTGCCAGCAGTATAAGCAGTGATCGGAACACTGAAGCTTTCTTT	CASSISSDRNTEAFF
NA	TRBV7-2	14	TRBD1	TRBJ2-5	TGTGCCAGCAGCTACCAGGGGGCGAGGGAGACCCAGTACTTC	CASSYQGARETQYF
few	TRBV2	16	NA	TRBJ2-7	TGTGCCAGCAGTGAAGCGCTGGCCATCGGACCCTACGAGCAGTACTTC	CASSEALAIGPYEQYF
NA	TRBV11-2	18	TRBD1	TRBJ1-2	TGTGCCAGCAGCCCTTCAGGACAGGCGCCCTGGGGTGGATATGGCTACACCTTC	CASSPSGQAPWGGYGYTF
NA	TRBV7-8	15	TRBD2	TRBJ2-7	TGTGCCAGCAGCACTGGAGCGGGGGAGATCTACGAGCAGTACTTC	CASSTGAGEIYEQYF
once	TRBV19	14	TRBD1	TRBJ2-5	TGTGCCAGTAAAGGACAGGGTAGCCAAGAGACCCAGTACTTC	CASKGQGSQETQYF
few	TRBV5-6	14	NA	TRBJ2-5	TGTGCCAGCAGCTTGTTAAGCAGCCAAGAGACCCAGTACTTC	CASSLLSSQETQYF
NA	TRBV11-2	13	NA	TRBJ2-5	TGTGCCAGCAGCTCGGAAACTCAAGAGACCCAGTACTTC	CASSSETQETQYF
NA	TRBV19	14	NA	TRBJ1-5	TGTGCCAGTAGTATCGGTGACGGTCAACAGCCCCAGCATTTT	CASSIGDGQQPQHF
NA	TRBV25-1	13	TRBD1	TRBJ2-2	TGTGCCAGCAAGGGACAGGGGTACGGGGAGCTGTTTTTT	CASKGQGYGELFF
few	TRBV11-2	16	NA	TRBJ2-3	TGTGCCAGCAGGATAAGGGGGAGTTATAGCACAGATACGCAGTATTTT	CASRIRGSYSTDTQYF
few	TRBV7-2	14	NA	TRBJ2-7	TGTGCCAGCAGCTTAGACAGGGGAGGGTACGAGCAGTACTTC	CASSLDRGGYEQYF
NA	TRBV19	15	NA	TRBJ1-4	TGTGCCAGTACCTCTACGACAGCGATCAATGAAAAACTGTTTTTT	CASTSTTAINEKLFF
NA	TRBV7-2	13	NA	TRBJ1-1	TGTGCCAGCAGCCCTCACAAGAACACTGAAGCTTTCTTT	CASSPHKNTEAFF
NA	TRBV18	15	TRBD1	TRBJ2-1	TGTGCCAGCTCGGCAGGGACAGGGGACTACAATGAGCAGTTCTTC	CASSAGTGDYNEQFF
few	TRBV7-8	15	NA	TRBJ2-4	TGTGCCAGCAGCGGAAGGGGAATAGCCAAAAACATTCAGTACTTC	CASSGRGIAKNIQYF
NA	TRBV14	13	NA	TRBJ1-6	TGTGCCAGCAGCCAAGAGGCGGGCGTTGGGGTCCACTTT	CASSQEAGVGVHF
once	TRBV15	19	TRBD2	TRBJ2-1	TGTGCCACCAGCAGAGATATGGGACTAGCGGGGGGAATCTACAATGAGCAGTTCTTC	CATSRDMGLAGGIYNEQFF
few	TRBV18	15	TRBD1	TRBJ2-5	TGTGCCAGCTCACCACCCCGGGACAGGGGGGAGACCCAGTACTTC	CASSPPRDRGETQYF
few	TRBV2	11	NA	TRBJ2-1	TGTGCCAGCAGTGGTGACAGAGAGCAGTTCTTC	CASSGDREQFF
NA	TRBV15	15	TRBD1	TRBJ2-1	TGTGCCACCAGCAGACCGGGACAGGGGTACAATGAGCAGTTCTTC	CATSRPGQGYNEQFF
NA	TRBV6-1	14	TRBD2	TRBJ2-3	TGTGCCAGCACCCGAGCGGGGACCACAGATACGCAGTATTTT	CASTRAGTTDTQYF